Following are 22 T cell receptor beta chains from one sample sequenced in a study of T cells in women clearing cervical HPV infection. TCRdb's table, derived via immunoSEQ multiplex PCR, lists solely in-frame clones and lacks some. The table lists 23,000 or so clones. The sequencing input was blood buffy coat. The source is a woman aged 18-70 years with a cervical HPV16 infection that either progressed to CIN3+ or cleared (not recorded which).

As concerns this clone: The sequenced fragment ends 3 residues before the CDR3 boundary, so the rest is inferred from the germline J gene. The V gene is TRBV5-1, the J gene TRBJ1-3; 9 bases are a match to TRBD1. The germline V gene encodes CDR1 SGHRS and CDR2 YFSETQ. This CDR3 is 13 amino acids long. V lost 4 bases to trimming and J lost 7 bases; unmatched junction nucleotides: 3. The CDR3: CASSAGQGNTIYF. The CDR3 DNA, read in part, is TGCGCCAGCAGCGCCGGACAGGGGAACACC.

Comment on this clone: The CDR3 goes on 3 residues after the read ends, and that part is filled in from the germline J gene. The chain recombines TRBV7-8 with TRBJ2-3; D perhaps matches TRBD2 (5 bases). The germline CDR1 and CDR2 sequences are SGHVS and FQNEAQ. The CDR3 length is 17 residues. Deletions cut 5 bases from V and 2 bases from J, with 20 bases between. CDR3 loop: CASSVLPTTNPTDTQYF. Incomplete CDR3 DNA: TGTGCCAGCAGCGTACTACCGACTACCAACCCCACAGATACG.

Notes on this clone: The read gets to within 3 residues of the CDR3 end, and the germline J gene fills in the rest. The chain couples TRBV10-2 to TRBJ2-2, with 9 bases identical to TRBD1. From germline, CDR1 is WSHSY and CDR2 SAAADI. The CDR3 length is 17 residues. With 6 bases clipped from V and 4 bases from J, the junction kept 12 bases outside the gene matches. The CDR3: CASSERPGQGPTGELFF. The part of the CDR3 DNA that was read is TGCGCCAGCAGCGAGAGACCGGGACAGGGACCCACCGGGGAG.

A word on this clone: The CDR3 is cut off 3 residues early in the read; its end comes from the germline J gene. The chain recombines TRBV19 with TRBJ2-7, with 8 bases matching TRBD1. CDR1 and CDR2 (germline): LNHDA, SQIVND (reference sequence). V lost 0 bases, J lost 5 bases, and 6 bases stayed unmatched. This CDR3 comprises 15 residues. The CDR3 protein is CASSIDGQGRNEQYF. The CDR3 DNA, read in part, is TGTGCCAGTAGTATAGACGGACAGGGAAGGAACGAG. The variable domain in full, with the rest retrieved from reference TRBV19 and TRBJ2-7, is DGGITQSPKYLFRKEGQNVTLSCEQNLNHDAMYWYRQDPGQGLRLIYYSQIVNDFQKGDIAEGYSVSREKKESFPLTVTSAQKNPTAFYLCASSIDGQGRNEQYFGPGTRLTVT.

In regard to this clone: The missing CDR3 end, 3 residues past where the read stops, is filled in from the germline J gene. The J gene is TRBJ1-2, the V gene TRBV6-2 or TRBV6-3; TRBD1 is a possible D gene (5 bases). This CDR3 contains 14 residues. Germline lookup yields CDR1 MNHEY and CDR2 SVGEGT. CDR3 DNA (partial): TGTGCCAGCAACCCTGGGGCCGAGGCGCGCGAC. Translation: CASNPGAEARD. The complete CDR3 protein is CASNPGAEARDYTF.

Concerning this clone: The CDR3 goes on 3 residues after the read ends, and that part is filled in from the germline J gene. The chain combines TRBV19 with TRBJ1-2, with 8 nucleotides matching TRBD1. V trimming: 2 bases; J trimming: 4 bases; junction bases outside the gene matches: 3. CDR3 length equals 14 residues. Germline loops: CDR1 LNHDA, CDR2 SQIVND (reference sequence). CDR3 DNA (partial): TGTGCCAGTAGTATACTGGGGACAGGCTATGGC. Its translation: CASSILGTGYG. The full CDR3 protein is CASSILGTGYGYTF.

With regard to this clone: The read is 3 residues too short to cover the CDR3 end, so that end is filled in from the germline J gene. V gene TRBV7-8 combines with J gene TRBJ2-3; tentative D call: TRBD2 (7 bases). The germline V gene has CDR1 SGHVS and CDR2 FQNEAQ. The ends were cut back, 8 bases at V and 2 bases at J, with 23 bases in the middle. The CDR3 contains 17 residues. The covered CDR3 bases are TGTGCCAGCGCCCTGTTTGGGCGGGGGACAACCACAGATACG. Protein: CASALFGRGTTTDT. The whole CDR3 protein reads CASALFGRGTTTDTQYF.

Points on this clone: The read terminates 3 residues ahead of where the CDR3 ends, so the germline J gene completes it. The V gene is TRBV19, the J gene TRBJ1-2, with a tentative D call TRBD1 (5 bases). This CDR3 has 16 amino acids. Germline values: CDR1 LNHDA, CDR2 SQIVND (reference sequence). V lost 3 bases, J lost 1 base, and 15 bases lay in between. The CDR3 sequence: CASSITSQTDNYGYTF. CDR3 bases read: TGTGCCAGTAGTATTACCTCCCAGACAGATAACTATGGC.

A remark on this clone: The read ends 3 residues before the CDR3 terminus; that terminus is restored from the germline J gene. J is TRBJ2-2 and V is TRBV20-1; 9 bases fit TRBD2. V was pared by 2 bases and J by 0 bases, with 4 bases of the junction left unmatched. Germline CDR1 DFQATT, CDR2 SNEGSKA (reference sequence). This CDR3 comprises 16 residues. CDR3 amino acids: CSARLAGDPNTGELFF. Incomplete CDR3 DNA: TGCAGTGCTAGATTAGCGGGGGACCCGAACACCGGGGAG.

As for this clone: The CDR3 goes on 3 residues after the read ends, and that part is filled in from the germline J gene. The chain links TRBV2 to TRBJ1-5; D unresolved. The germline V gene encodes CDR1 SNHLY and CDR2 FYNNEI. With 4 bases removed from V and 3 bases from J, the gap between germline ends came to 16 bases. This CDR3 is built from 16 residues. The sequenced part of the CDR3 DNA is TGTGCCAGCAGTGTTCTCGGTGTGTCCAACAATCAGCCC. Its translation is CASSVLGVSNNQP. The CDR3, in full, reads CASSVLGVSNNQPQHF.

As to this clone: The DNA ends 3 residues before the CDR3 does, and the rest of the CDR3 is filled in from the germline J gene. The gene calls are TRBV28 and TRBJ1-3; TRBD1 might be the D (5 bases). The V gene lost 6 bases and the J gene lost 0 bases, with 9 bases spanning the gap. The germline CDR1 and CDR2 sequences are MDHEN and SYDVKM. The CDR3 sequence is 14 residues long. The sequenced part of the CDR3 DNA is TGTGCCAGCAGAAGGGGTAACTCTGGAAACACC. Translated: CASRRGNSGNT. The entire CDR3 protein reads CASRRGNSGNTIYF.

A note on this clone: Read coverage stops 3 residues before the CDR3 terminus; the germline J gene supplies the remainder. V is TRBV19 and J is TRBJ2-3; 8 bases map to TRBD1. This CDR3 is built from 14 residues. J lost 1 base, V lost 7 bases, and 4 bases had no gene match. CDR1 LNHDA and CDR2 SQIVND come from the germline V gene (reference sequence). The sequenced CDR3 bases are TGTGCCAGTACTCTGGGACAGGGCACAGATACG. It translates to CASTLGQGTDT. The entire CDR3 is CASTLGQGTDTQYF.

On this clone itself: The sequence runs out 3 residues before the end of the CDR3; the remainder is reconstructed from the germline J gene. The chain links TRBV19 to TRBJ1-2; D gene ambiguous. The germline V and J ends were trimmed by 9 bases and 4 bases, with 21 bases remaining between them. The CDR3 is 15 amino acids. Germline loops: CDR1 LNHDA, CDR2 SQIVND (reference sequence). This CDR3 reads CASSYGQASGYGYTF. The CDR3 bases that were read are TGTGCCAGCAGTTATGGTCAAGCCTCGGGCTATGGC.

Concerning this clone itself: The CDR3 end falls 3 residues outside the read, so it is completed with the germline J gene. The chain has TRBV19 and TRBJ1-4; TRBD1 might be the D (6 bases). The germline V gene encodes CDR1 LNHDA and CDR2 SQIVND (reference sequence). V lost 5 bases and J lost 5, with 15 bases in between. This CDR3 is 15 amino acids long. The CDR3 is CASSGRQAINEKLFF. The covered CDR3 bases are TGTGCCAGTAGTGGACGACAGGCGATCAATGAAAAA.

Concerning this clone itself: The DNA ends 3 residues before the CDR3 does, and the rest of the CDR3 is filled in from the germline J gene. The rearrangement uses TRBV11-3 and TRBJ2-3, with D possibly being TRBD2 (5 bases). CDR1 is SGHNT, CDR2 YENEEA, per germline. The CDR3 totals 14 residues. V was trimmed by 5 bases and J by 0 bases, leaving 9 bases between them. CDR3 DNA, as far as it was read: TGTGCCAGCAGCCTCCTAGCTAGCACAGATACG. Protein product: CASSLLASTDT. In full, the CDR3 is CASSLLASTDTQYF.

Notes on this clone: The observed sequence ends 3 residues before the CDR3 terminus, with the missing tail filled in from the germline J gene. The chain links TRBV5-1 to TRBJ2-5; 10 bases align to TRBD1. Germline values: CDR1 SGHRS, CDR2 YFSETQ. The CDR3 length is 15 residues. V gave up 3 bases and J gave up 3 bases; unmatched junction bases: 5. The CDR3 DNA, read in part, is TGCGCCAGCAGCTCCGGGACAGGGGTGGAAGAGACC. This encodes CASSSGTGVEET. The full CDR3 sequence reads CASSSGTGVEETQYF.

A word on this clone: Coverage ceases 3 residues before the CDR3 finishes, and the germline J gene fills in the end. The V gene is TRBV10-3, the J gene TRBJ2-7; a weak D match, TRBD1 (6 bases). V lost 0 bases and J lost 3, with 15 bases in between. CDR3 size: 16 residues. Germline V gene sequence: CDR1 ENHRY, CDR2 SYGVKD. The sequenced part of the CDR3 DNA is TGTGCCATCAGTGAGTCCTTAGGGACACCCAACTACGAG. It yields the protein CAISESLGTPNYE. The whole CDR3 region reads CAISESLGTPNYEQYF.

With regard to this clone: Read sequence stops 3 residues before the CDR3 end, and the germline J gene provides the missing end. The V and J genes are TRBV30 and TRBJ1-5, with D possibly TRBD1 on 6 matching bases. Germline V gene lookup returns CDR1 GTSNPN and CDR2 SVGIG (reference sequence). This CDR3 has 15 amino acids. Between the trimmed V and J ends, which lost 2 bases and 4 bases, there was a span of 15 bases. The CDR3 bases that were read are TGTGCCTGGAGTCCCGGACAGACCCCGAATCAGCCC. Amino acid sequence: CAWSPGQTPNQP. The whole CDR3 reads CAWSPGQTPNQPQHF.

Turning to this clone: Read sequence stops 3 residues before the CDR3 end, and the germline J gene provides the missing end. The gene calls are TRBV7-9 and TRBJ1-6; tentatively, D is TRBD1 (5 bases). V was shortened by 8 bases and J by 7 bases, with 9 bases between the two germline ends. This CDR3 has 12 amino acids. CDR1 and CDR2 (germline): SEHNR, FQNEAQ (reference sequence). CDR3 DNA, as far as it was read: TGTGCCAGCGGACCAGGGAATTCACCC. Residues: CASGPGNSP. The CDR3 reads in full as CASGPGNSPLHF.

About this clone: The read gets to within 3 residues of the CDR3 end, and the germline J gene fills in the rest. V usage is TRBV7-3 and J usage is TRBJ2-1; 10 bases align to TRBD2. Germline-derived CDR1 and CDR2 are SGHTA and FQGTGA. The CDR3 covers 16 residues. Trimming took 2 bases from V and 7 from J; bases not matched to a gene: 8. The CDR3 here is CASSLGFLAGVNEQFF. CDR3 DNA, as far as it was read: TGTGCCAGCAGCTTAGGTTTCCTAGCGGGAGTAAATGAG.

A word on this clone: The sequence runs out 3 residues before the end of the CDR3; the remainder is reconstructed from the germline J gene. The chain has TRBV2 and TRBJ1-2, with TRBD1 matching over 7 bases. CDR1 and CDR2 (germline): SNHLY, FYNNEI. This CDR3 region has 13 residues. Partial CDR3 DNA: TGTGCCAGCACCAGACAGGGCACAGATACC. Translation gives CASTRQGTDT. The entire CDR3 is CASTRQGTDTYTF. The full variable domain, with the rest looked up from reference TRBV2 and TRBJ1-2, is EPEVTQTPSHQVTQMGQEVILRCVPISNHLYFYWYRQILGQKVEFLVSFYNNEISEKSEIFDDQFSVERPDGSNFTLKIRSTKLEDSAMYFCASTRQGTDTYTFGSGTRLTVV.

On this clone itself: The read ends 3 residues before the CDR3 terminus; that terminus is restored from the germline J gene. V usage is TRBV30 and J usage is TRBJ2-1; D gene uncertain. Germline V gene data show CDR1 as GTSNPN and CDR2 as SVGIG (reference sequence). V lost 0 bases, J lost 4 bases, and 16 bases lay in between. The CDR3 has 16 residues. This CDR3 is CAWSVKDTSFYNEQFF. CDR3 DNA, as far as it was read: TGTGCCTGGAGTGTAAAAGACACCTCGTTTTACAATGAG.